This T cell receptor beta chain was retrieved from a study of T cell repertoires in cytomegalovirus infection. At the level of the study: Recently identified HLA-C-restricted CMV epitopes were among the peptides used. It was the public TCR beta signatures that indicated both CMV infection and matching HLA type. Study conclusions and caveats: HLA-C-restricted, CMV-specific TCR beta clonotypes were dominant ex vivo. Carriers of CMV and the relevant HLA type were discriminated by public TCR beta frequency.

A single record per CDR3 protein comes from TCRdb applying MiXCR to the reads. The sample carries 650,000 to 900,000 distinct CDR3 sequences, 32% recorded once. Germline values: CDR1 SGHNT, CDR2 YENEEA. CDR3 length: 15 residues. Of note for this clonotype: Its specificity is not known. The junction departs from the called germline gene at one end, perhaps through a read error.

The sequence was collected from a human donor in good health (CMV status not recorded). Some clones in this sample may be carry-over from other donors' samples. The sequences come from cultured CD8+ T cells from PBMCs, collected from culture after CMV antigen stimulation. The chain combines TRBV11-3 with TRBJ2-2; 9 nucleotides agree with TRBD1. CDR3 region: CVSSSRDRDAGELFF. CDR3 nucleotide sequence: TGTGTCAGCAGCAGCCGGGACAGGGATGCCGGGGAGCTGTTTTTT.